Reported below is one TCR beta chain. The target antigen is unknown. The data derive from a study of beta chain features in type 1 diabetes. Study-level results: A moderate, significant TCRB CDR3 shortening appeared in type 1 diabetes across four CD4+ subsets. Sequencing used cDNA, and cells with high TCR expression could therefore be over-represented. The study notes PCR might favor shorter templates equally in patients and controls.

Of the isolated RNA, all was reverse transcribed, and so the sequenced material was expressed TCRB transcripts. The protocol was immunoSEQ multiplex PCR, while the TCRdb copy is restricted to in-frame clones and leaves out a portion. This table holds under 250,000 clones, more than 11% found once. Germline CDR1 reads KGHSH; CDR2 reads LQKENI. V was clipped by 0 bases and J by 8 bases, with 10 bases between them. CDR3 length equals 13 residues. Each of the sorted populations had a purity greater than 95%. The sample comprised naive CD4+ T cells from blood. V is TRBV18 and J is TRBJ1-2; no definite D call. This clonotype originated in a man aged 25 to 45 with type 1 diabetes. CDR3 bases: TGTGCCAGCTCACCACCTTCGGGTCTCGGCTACACCTTC. It is translated as CASSPPSGLGYTF.